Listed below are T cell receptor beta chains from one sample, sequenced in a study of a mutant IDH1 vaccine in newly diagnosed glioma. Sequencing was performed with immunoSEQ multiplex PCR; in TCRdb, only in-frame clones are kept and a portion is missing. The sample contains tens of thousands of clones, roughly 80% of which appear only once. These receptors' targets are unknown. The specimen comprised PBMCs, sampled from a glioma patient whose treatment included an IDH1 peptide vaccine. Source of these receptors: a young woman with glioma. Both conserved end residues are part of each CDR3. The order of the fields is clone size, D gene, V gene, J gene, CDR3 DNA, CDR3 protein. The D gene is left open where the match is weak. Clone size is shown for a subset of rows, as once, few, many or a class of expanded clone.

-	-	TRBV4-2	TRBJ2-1	TGTGCCAGCAGCCAACTCACTGGTGAAGGGATGGGGTACAATGAGCAGTTCTTC	CASSQLTGEGMGYNEQFF
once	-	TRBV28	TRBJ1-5	TGTGCCAGCACCGGACGGATCAATCAGCCCCAGCATTTT	CASTGRINQPQHF
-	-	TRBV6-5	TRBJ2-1	TGTGCCAGCAGTTACGGGAGGACGCCCTCCTACAATGAGCAGTTCTTC	CASSYGRTPSYNEQFF
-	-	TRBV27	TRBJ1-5	TGTGCCAGCAGTGGGGGGTTCAATCAGCCCCAGCATTTT	CASSGGFNQPQHF
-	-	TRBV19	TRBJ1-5	TGTGCCAGTAGTATAGTCGGAGATCAGCCCCAGCATTTT	CASSIVGDQPQHF
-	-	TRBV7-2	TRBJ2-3	TGTGCCAGCAGCTTGCTGCTCAGCACAGATACGCAGTATTTT	CASSLLLSTDTQYF
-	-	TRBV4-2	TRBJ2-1	TGTGCCAGCAGCCAAGCTGCAGGGGTAGGAAATGAGCAGTTCTTC	CASSQAAGVGNEQFF
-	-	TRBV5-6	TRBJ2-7	TGTGCCAGCAACCGGGCAGGGAGGTACGAGCAGTACTTC	CASNRAGRYEQYF
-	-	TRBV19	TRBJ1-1	TGTGCCAGTAGAGGAAAGCATTTGAACACTGAAGCTTTCTTT	CASRGKHLNTEAFF
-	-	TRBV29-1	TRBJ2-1	TGCAGCGTGGGGGCCAGGGCTAAGGATGAGCAGTTCTTC	CSVGARAKDEQFF
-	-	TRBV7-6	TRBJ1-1	TGTGCCAGCAGCTTAGGGGATGACAGCATGAACACTGAAGCTTTCTTT	CASSLGDDSMNTEAFF
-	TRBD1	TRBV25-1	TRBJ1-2	TGTGCCAGCAGTGACAGGGGGAGCGTGGATGGCTACACCTTC	CASSDRGSVDGYTF
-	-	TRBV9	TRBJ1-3	TGTGCCAGCAGCGTAGGGGGCAGTAACTCTGGAAACACCATATATTTT	CASSVGGSNSGNTIYF
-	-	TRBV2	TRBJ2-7	TGTGCCAGCAGCGAAAAGAGCTCCTACGAGCAGTACTTC	CASSEKSSYEQYF
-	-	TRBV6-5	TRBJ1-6	TGTGCCAGCAGTTACTCGTCGGAGGGTCGTTCACCCCTCCACTTT	CASSYSSEGRSPLHF
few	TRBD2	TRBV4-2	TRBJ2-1	TGTGCCAGCAGCCAAGGCCTAGCGGCCAATGAGCAGTTCTTC	CASSQGLAANEQFF
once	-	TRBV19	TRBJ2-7	TGTGCCAGTAGTGAGGGGTTGGGAGCCTACGAGCAGTACTTC	CASSEGLGAYEQYF
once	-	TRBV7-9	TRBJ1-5	TGTGCCAGCAGCCCGACGGGAGAGAGGCCCCAGCATTTT	CASSPTGERPQHF
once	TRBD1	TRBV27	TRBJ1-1	TGTGCCAGCAGAAGACAGGGAATGAACACTGAAGCTTTCTTT	CASRRQGMNTEAFF
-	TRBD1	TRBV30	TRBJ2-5	TGTGCCTGGAGTCTGGGACAGGGGACTGGGACCCAGTACTTC	CAWSLGQGTGTQYF
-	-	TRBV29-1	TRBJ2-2	TGCAGCGGACAGATAAACACCGGGGAGCTGTTTTTT	CSGQINTGELFF
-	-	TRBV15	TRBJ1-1	TGTGCCACCAGCAGAGCCAAAATGAACACTGAAGCTTTCTTT	CATSRAKMNTEAFF
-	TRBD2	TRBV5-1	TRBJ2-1	TGCGCCAGCAGCTTTGGACTAGCGGGCCTTGGGGGGAATGAGCAGTTCTTC	CASSFGLAGLGGNEQFF
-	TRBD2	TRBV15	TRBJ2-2	TGTGCCACCAGCAGCTCTAGCGGGAGGAGGTCCGGGGAGCTGTTTTTT	CATSSSSGRRSGELFF
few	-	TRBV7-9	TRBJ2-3	TGTGCCAGCAGCCGGGGATCCGCCACAGATACGCAGTATTTT	CASSRGSATDTQYF